This T cell receptor (beta chain) was identified in a study of early T cells in non-severe SARS-CoV-2 infection. Turning to the study itself: The sequenced material was bulk RNA from unsorted whole blood, and its chains were unpaired. Study conclusions and caveats: Matches to VDJdb favored anti-spike CD8 responses and missed private and CD4 specificities.

On this clonotype itself: What it recognizes is unknown.

The CDR3 contains 14 residues. V was trimmed by 5 bases and J by 0 bases, leaving 11 bases between them. Germline assignment: CDR1 LNHDA and CDR2 SQIVND (reference sequence). Molecules of cDNA were individually given unique molecular identifiers that were attached to them. TCRdb analysed the 5' RACE reads with MiXCR anew, one entry per CDR3 protein. The table records roughly 50,000 distinct CDR3 sequences, 6.5% to 9% of them present only once. Sample: whole blood. This sequence originates from an adult who was a healthcare worker with PCR-confirmed SARS-CoV-2 infection or an uninfected control (not recorded which). This chain links TRBV19 with TRBJ2-7, with a weak D call TRBD2 (6 bases). CDR3 in amino acids: CASSWGLSSYEQYF. The CDR3 coding sequence is TGTGCCAGTAGTTGGGGACTCAGCTCCTACGAGCAGTACTTC.